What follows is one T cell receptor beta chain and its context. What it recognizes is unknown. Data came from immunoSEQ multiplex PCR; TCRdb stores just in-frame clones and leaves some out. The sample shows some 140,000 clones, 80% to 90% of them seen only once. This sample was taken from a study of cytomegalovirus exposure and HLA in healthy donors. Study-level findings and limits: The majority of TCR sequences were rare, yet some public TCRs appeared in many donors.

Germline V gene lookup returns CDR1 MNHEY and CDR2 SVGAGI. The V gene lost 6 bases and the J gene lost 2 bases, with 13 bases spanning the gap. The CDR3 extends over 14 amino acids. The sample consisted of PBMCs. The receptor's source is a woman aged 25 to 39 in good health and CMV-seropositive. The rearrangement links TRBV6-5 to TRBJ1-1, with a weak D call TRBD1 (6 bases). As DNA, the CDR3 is TGTGCCAGCAGCGGAACAGGGCCAAACACTGAAGCTTTCTTT. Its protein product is CASSGTGPNTEAFF.